These T cell receptor beta chains were read from a single sample in a study of multiple sclerosis patients with progressive multifocal leukoencephalopathy. The data were produced by immunoSEQ multiplex PCR, yet TCRdb's version contains in-frame clones alone and is incomplete. This table has around 25,000 clones, 75% to 95% appearing once. The specimen comprised PBMCs, sampled from a patient treated with natalizumab. The receptors shown here come from a man between 25 and 39 years old with multiple sclerosis. Each CDR3 is given with its conserved first and last residue. The D gene is left open where the match is weak. Not all rows give a size; the values are once, few, many and, for expanded clones, a class.

d_call: TRBD2; clone_size: -; j_call: TRBJ2-7; v_call: TRBV9; cdr3_aa: CASSVEAGGYEQYF; cdr3_nt: TGTGCCAGCAGCGTAGAGGCGGGAGGGTACGAGCAGTACTTC
d_call: -; clone_size: once; j_call: TRBJ1-3; v_call: TRBV11-3; cdr3_aa: CASSPFSGNTIYF; cdr3_nt: TGTGCCAGCAGCCCTTTCTCTGGAAACACCATATATTTT
d_call: TRBD1; clone_size: -; j_call: TRBJ1-1; v_call: TRBV7-9; cdr3_aa: CASSSRDSQRKAFF; cdr3_nt: TGTGCCAGCAGCAGCCGGGACAGCCAACGTAAAGCTTTCTTT
d_call: -; clone_size: -; j_call: TRBJ2-2; v_call: TRBV9; cdr3_aa: CASSVDGGTFTGELFF; cdr3_nt: TGTGCCAGCAGCGTAGACGGGGGAACGTTCACCGGGGAGCTGTTTTTT
d_call: TRBD2; clone_size: -; j_call: TRBJ2-2; v_call: TRBV7-3; cdr3_aa: CASSLSAPSGRAGELFF; cdr3_nt: TGTGCCAGCAGCTTAAGCGCGCCTAGCGGGAGAGCCGGGGAGCTGTTTTTT
d_call: -; clone_size: once; j_call: TRBJ1-6; v_call: TRBV4-1; cdr3_aa: CASSQEMVQGWSLHF; cdr3_nt: TGCGCCAGCAGCCAAGAGATGGTTCAGGGATGGTCCCTCCACTTT
d_call: -; clone_size: once; j_call: TRBJ1-4; v_call: TRBV7-2; cdr3_aa: CASSLAGWSEKLFF; cdr3_nt: TGTGCCAGCAGCTTAGCAGGGTGGAGTGAAAAACTGTTTTTT
d_call: -; clone_size: -; j_call: TRBJ2-3; v_call: TRBV18; cdr3_aa: CASSPVRDTQYF; cdr3_nt: TGTGCCAGCTCACCAGTGCGGGATACGCAGTATTTT
d_call: -; clone_size: -; j_call: TRBJ2-1; v_call: TRBV29-1; cdr3_aa: CSVEGRSPYNEQFF; cdr3_nt: TGCAGCGTTGAGGGCAGGTCTCCCTACAATGAGCAGTTCTTC
d_call: TRBD2; clone_size: once; j_call: TRBJ2-3; v_call: TRBV11-2; cdr3_aa: CASSRYRTSGTTDTQYF; cdr3_nt: TGTGCCAGCAGCCGGTATCGGACTAGCGGGACCACAGATACGCAGTATTTT
d_call: -; clone_size: -; j_call: TRBJ2-1; v_call: TRBV25-1; cdr3_aa: CASSPSPNEQFF; cdr3_nt: TGTGCCAGCAGTCCGTCCCCCAATGAGCAGTTCTTC
d_call: -; clone_size: -; j_call: TRBJ2-5; v_call: TRBV30; cdr3_aa: CAWDRHQETQYF; cdr3_nt: TGTGCCTGGGACAGGCATCAAGAGACCCAGTACTTC
d_call: -; clone_size: -; j_call: TRBJ2-6; v_call: TRBV6-6; cdr3_aa: CATGEASGANVLTF; cdr3_nt: TGTGCCACTGGGGAGGCCTCTGGGGCCAACGTCCTGACTTTC
d_call: -; clone_size: -; j_call: TRBJ2-5; v_call: TRBV6-5; cdr3_aa: CASSQGGYEETQYF; cdr3_nt: TGTGCCAGCAGCCAGGGGGGTTACGAAGAGACCCAGTACTTC
d_call: TRBD2; clone_size: -; j_call: TRBJ2-7; v_call: TRBV4-3; cdr3_aa: CASSQAVTSGSYEQYF; cdr3_nt: TGCGCCAGCAGCCAAGCAGTGACTAGCGGTTCCTACGAGCAGTACTTC
d_call: TRBD2; clone_size: -; j_call: TRBJ2-7; v_call: TRBV11-2; cdr3_aa: CASSLVRTSGLYEQYF; cdr3_nt: TGTGCCAGCAGCTTAGTAAGGACTAGCGGACTCTACGAGCAGTACTTC
d_call: -; clone_size: -; j_call: TRBJ1-3; v_call: TRBV14; cdr3_aa: CASSQDSLSGNTIYF; cdr3_nt: TGTGCCAGCAGCCAAGACAGTCTCTCTGGAAACACCATATATTTT
d_call: TRBD2; clone_size: -; j_call: TRBJ2-2; v_call: TRBV7-2; cdr3_aa: CASSLGTSRAGELFF; cdr3_nt: TGTGCCAGCAGCTTAGGGACTAGCCGAGCCGGGGAGCTGTTTTTT
d_call: -; clone_size: few; j_call: TRBJ1-4; v_call: TRBV5-6; cdr3_aa: CASSLRNNEKLFF; cdr3_nt: TGTGCCAGCAGCCTCCGGAATAATGAAAAACTGTTTTTT
d_call: -; clone_size: -; j_call: TRBJ2-6; v_call: TRBV29-1; cdr3_aa: CSVDTGLYTSGANVLTF; cdr3_nt: TGCAGCGTTGATACCGGCCTCTACACATCTGGGGCCAACGTCCTGACTTTC